A single sample gave rise to the 26 T cell receptor beta chains below, sequenced in a study of blood T cell repertoires in COVID-19 (dated by TCRdb to 2020 to 2022). Library preparation was by the immunoSEQ multiplex PCR assay. In TCRdb, the immuneACCESS table is reduced to in-frame sequences with V and J assigned. These tables do not hold every clone; where another copy was compared, an unresolved V gene accounts for under half, and the others remain unexplained. The table for this sample lists under 300,000 clones; around 89% of them were counted only once. 3.7% of the sample belongs to the ten largest clones. What was sequenced was peripheral blood. The receptor set was obtained from a woman aged 40-49 years with acute or convalescent COVID-19.

The chain couples TRBV7-8 to TRBJ1-5; D ambiguous. V was clipped by 1 base and J by 6 bases, with 16 bases between them. Germline loops: CDR1 SGHVS, CDR2 FQNEAQ. The CDR3 has 16 amino acids. The CDR3 here is CASSLDAWQTSQPQHF. The CDR3 nucleotides are TGTGCCAGCAGCTTAGACGCCTGGCAGACTTCTCAGCCCCAGCATTTT.

The chain links TRBV4-1 to TRBJ1-2, with D unresolved. The CDR3 runs 15 residues. In germline, CDR1 is MGHRA, CDR2 YSYEKL. Trimming took 1 base from V and 0 from J, leaving 9 bases between them. CDR3 in DNA: TGCGCCAGCAGCCAAGTTCGAGAAGCTAACTATGGCTACACCTTC. Amino acid sequence: CASSQVREANYGYTF.

As for this clone: The junction departs from germline at one end; a sequencing error may be responsible. The genes are TRBV9 and TRBJ1-6; TRBD1 matches at 7 bases. Germline V CDR1 and CDR2: SGDLS, YYNGEE. This CDR3 comprises 14 residues. The CDR3 nucleotides read TGTGCCAGCAGAGGGGGCTCCAATAATTCACCCCTCCACTTT. It is translated as CASRGGSNNSPLHF.

CDR3 nucleotides: TGCGCCAGCAGCTCCGGTAGATCAGATACGCAGTATTTT. This encodes CASSSGRSDTQYF. This chain joins TRBV5-1 and TRBJ2-3; D remains unclear. The CDR3 extends over 13 amino acids. V dropped 3 bases and J dropped 4 bases, with 9 bases sitting between them. Germline loops: CDR1 SGHRS, CDR2 YFSETQ.

This chain links TRBV6-5 with TRBJ2-7, with 7 bases matching TRBD1. Germline lookup yields CDR1 MNHEY and CDR2 SVGAGI. The junction had 6 bases not matched to a gene; V was cut back by 6 bases and J by 1 base. The CDR3 spans 14 residues. The CDR3 DNA reads as TGTGCCAGCAGGGGGACAGTTAGGTCCTACGAGCAGTACGTC. Protein sequence: CASRGTVRSYEQYV.

This clone has just a few counts. The J gene is TRBJ1-1, the V gene TRBV5-4, with 11 bases that match TRBD1. This CDR3 comprises 15 residues. Per germline, CDR1 SGHNT and CDR2 YYREEE (reference sequence). V was pared by 3 bases and J by 0 bases, with 1 base of the junction left unmatched. CDR3 sequence reads: CASSWDRGVNTEAFF. The CDR3 nucleotides read TGTGCCAGCAGCTGGGACAGGGGGGTGAACACTGAAGCTTTCTTT.

Only a few counts were recorded for this clone. The chain combines TRBV5-1 with TRBJ2-2, with unresolved D. The CDR3 contains 14 residues. Germline V gene lookup returns CDR1 SGHRS and CDR2 YFSETQ. The V gene lost 4 bases and the J gene lost 4 bases, with 11 bases spanning the gap. CDR3 residues: CASSPPVLTGELFF. CDR3 sequence (DNA): TGCGCCAGCAGCCCCCCAGTCCTCACCGGGGAGCTGTTTTTT.

The chain uses TRBV11-2 and TRBJ2-3; tentatively, D is TRBD2 (6 bases). This CDR3 comprises 15 residues. V lost 5 bases, J lost 0 bases, and 12 bases lay in between. Per germline, CDR1 SGHAT and CDR2 FQNNGV. CDR3 sequence reads: CASSPRDWSTDTQYF. CDR3 sequence (DNA): TGTGCCAGCAGCCCTCGGGACTGGAGCACAGATACGCAGTATTTT. Drawing the rest from reference TRBV11-2 and TRBJ2-3, the complete variable domain is EAGVAQSPRYKIIEKRQSVAFWCNPISGHATLYWYQQILGQGPKLLIQFQNNGVVDDSQLPKDRFSAERLKGVDSTLKIQPAKLEDSAVYLCASSPRDWSTDTQYFGPGTRLTVL.

The V gene is TRBV4-1, the J gene TRBJ1-3; D possibly corresponds to TRBD1 (5 bases). V dropped 3 bases and J dropped 0 bases, with 9 bases sitting between them. The CDR3 contains 15 residues. The V gene's germline CDR1 is MGHRA and CDR2 YSYEKL. The CDR3 DNA follows: TGCGCCAGCAGCCAGGGGCCGGACTCTGGAAACACCATATATTTT. Protein: CASSQGPDSGNTIYF.

The genes are TRBV28 and TRBJ1-1, with TRBD1 identical over 8 bases. The CDR3 totals 14 residues. J lost 5 bases, V lost 3 bases, and 5 bases had no gene match. Germline V gene data show CDR1 as MDHEN and CDR2 as SYDVKM. The CDR3 sequence: CASSLVRGRTEAFF. The CDR3 bases are TGTGCCAGCAGTTTGGTCAGGGGGCGGACTGAAGCTTTCTTT.

As regards this clone: One end of the junction is discordant with germline, which a read error may explain. J is TRBJ2-5 and V is TRBV2, with D hard to call. Germline values: CDR1 SNHLY, CDR2 FYNNEI. This CDR3 region has 12 residues. The CDR3 spells CASGDLGETQYF. CDR3 nucleotides: TGTGCCAGCGGTGACCTCGGAGAGACCCAGTACTTC.

The rearrangement links TRBV2 to TRBJ2-7; TRBD1 is a possible D gene (7 bases). Germline loops: CDR1 SNHLY, CDR2 FYNNEI. The CDR3 sequence is 14 residues long. CDR3 in DNA: TGTGCCAGCAGTGAAGCATTGGCAGGGGGAGGTCACAACGTC. Protein product: CASSEALAGGGHNV.

The rearrangement joins TRBV2 to TRBJ1-2; D is ambiguous. The CDR3 is 12 amino acids. V lost 3 bases and J 1 base, leaving 3 bases between the germline ends. The V gene's germline CDR1 is SNHLY and CDR2 FYNNEI. As DNA, the CDR3 is TGTGCCAGCAGTGACAGTAACTATGGCTACACCTTC. It codes for CASSDSNYGYTF.

This chain joins TRBV7-9 and TRBJ1-6; TRBD1 is a possible D gene (5 bases). This CDR3 has 16 residues. Germline-derived CDR1 and CDR2 are SEHNR and FQNEAQ (reference sequence). Trimming shortened V by 5 bases and J by 6 bases, and 17 bases separated the two germline ends. CDR3: CASSPPGHRSNSPLHF. CDR3 nucleotides: TGTGCCAGCAGCCCACCAGGCCACAGGAGTAATTCACCCCTCCACTTT.

As regards this clone: The sample holds other DNA sequences that translate to the same CDR3. The chain is built from TRBV29-1 and TRBJ1-1; 9 bases are shared with TRBD1. There are 12 residues in the CDR3. V shed 6 bases, J shed 1 base, and the junction held 0 bases outside the gene matches. Germline CDR1 is SQVTM and CDR2 is ANQGSEA. In nucleotides, the CDR3 is TGCAGCGTGGACAGGGGGAACACTGAAGCTTTCTTT. It yields the protein CSVDRGNTEAFF.

This rearrangement joins TRBV19 to TRBJ2-1, with D perhaps TRBD2 (5 bases). The CDR3 runs 14 residues. CDR1 is LNHDA and CDR2 is SQIVND in the germline V gene (reference sequence). Trimming took off 5 bases at V and 0 bases at J, with 8 bases between the two ends. In nucleotides, the CDR3 is TGTGCCAGTAGTCGGGGAAACTCCTACAATGAGCAGTTCTTC. Encoded protein: CASSRGNSYNEQFF.

This chain connects TRBV30 to TRBJ1-1, with D uncertain. This CDR3 contains 14 residues. The germline V gene has CDR1 GTSNPN and CDR2 SVGIG (reference sequence). V was clipped by 0 bases and J by 0 bases, with 8 bases between them. The CDR3 protein is CAWSVPQMNTEAFF. CDR3 in DNA: TGTGCCTGGAGTGTACCGCAGATGAACACTGAAGCTTTCTTT.

This clone was detected only once. The CDR3 loop is CASSLGQGAHNEQFF. CDR3 nucleotides: TGCGCCAGCAGCCTCGGACAGGGGGCCCACAATGAGCAGTTCTTC. V gene TRBV5-1 combines with J gene TRBJ2-1, with 11 bases aligning to TRBD1. The trim removed 4 bases at V and 5 bases at J, leaving 5 bases unmatched. The CDR3 length is 15 residues. Germline loops: CDR1 SGHRS, CDR2 YFSETQ.

This clone was picked up a small number of times. The rearrangement links TRBV4-2 to TRBJ1-6; D call uncertain. The V and J ends lost 4 bases and 7 bases respectively, with 20 bases between them. This CDR3 is 17 amino acids long. Germline V lookup: CDR1 LGHNA, CDR2 YNFKEQ. The CDR3 here is CASSRATNRNANSPLHF. The CDR3 DNA reads TGTGCCAGCAGCCGGGCGACAAATCGAAACGCCAATTCACCCCTCCACTTT.

V and J are TRBV11-2 and TRBJ2-7; 8 nucleotides agree with TRBD2. V gave up 5 bases and J gave up 5 bases; unmatched junction bases: 2. CDR1 and CDR2 from the germline V gene are SGHAT and FQNNGV. The CDR3 runs to 12 residues. This CDR3 is CASSHGGDEQYV. Written as DNA, the CDR3 is TGTGCCAGCAGCCACGGGGGGGACGAGCAGTACGTC.

The V gene is TRBV11-2, the J gene TRBJ2-3; 9 bases line up with TRBD2. Germline V gene data show CDR1 as SGHAT and CDR2 as FQNNGV. The CDR3 is 16 residues long. The J segment lost 3 bases and the V segment lost 0 bases, leaving 4 bases of the junction unmatched. The CDR3 reads CASSLELAGETDTQYF. The CDR3 nucleotides are TGTGCCAGCAGCTTAGAGTTAGCGGGGGAAACAGATACGCAGTATTTT.

V and J are TRBV5-1 and TRBJ2-2; 7 bases are a match to TRBD2. The CDR3 has 15 residues. Trimming removed 0 bases from V and 4 bases from J; junction bases left unmatched: 3. CDR1 SGHRS and CDR2 YFSETQ come from the germline V gene. CDR3 sequence (DNA): TGCGCCAGCAGCTTGGGAGGGGAGGGCACCGGGGAGCTGTTTTTT. As protein: CASSLGGEGTGELFF.

J is TRBJ1-2 and V is TRBV27, with 8 bases aligning to TRBD1. The length of the CDR3 is 17 residues. Trimming took 2 bases from V and 3 from J; bases not matched to a gene: 11. Per the germline V gene, CDR1 is MNHEY and CDR2 is SMNVEV (reference sequence). CDR3 protein: CASSLIRYGTGYYGYTF. The CDR3 DNA sequence: TGTGCCAGCAGTTTAATCCGATATGGGACAGGTTACTATGGCTACACCTTC.

The chain combines TRBV11-2 with TRBJ2-7; no clear D. CDR1 SGHAT and CDR2 FQNNGV come from the germline V gene. The CDR3 sequence is 14 residues long. The germline V and J ends were trimmed by 5 bases and 0 bases, with 11 bases remaining between them. CDR3: CASSLTDTSYEQYV. The CDR3 coding sequence is TGTGCCAGCAGCCTAACCGACACCTCCTACGAGCAGTACGTC.

This clone has more than one count but fewer than ten. V is TRBV28 and J is TRBJ1-2; TRBD1 is a possible D gene (5 bases). Trimming took off 8 bases at V and 2 bases at J, with 12 bases between the two ends. Germline V CDR1 and CDR2: MDHEN, SYDVKM. This CDR3 is built from 13 residues. The DNA for the CDR3 is TGTGCCAGCCAGTCGACAGACAACTATGGCTACACCTTC. Protein product: CASQSTDNYGYTF.

This chain connects TRBV18 to TRBJ2-7; 7 bases match TRBD1. Germline CDR1 reads KGHSH; CDR2 reads LQKENI. This CDR3 region has 13 residues. The V segment lost 3 bases and the J segment 4 bases; nucleotides outside the gene matches: 3. The CDR3 bases are TGTGCCAGCTCACCGGGACAGTCGTACGAGCAGTACGTC. Encoded protein: CASSPGQSYEQYV.